This TCR beta chain originates from a study of PD-1 blockade in mismatch repair-deficient tumors. General study points: After pembrolizumab, tumor-resident clones rose rapidly, then generally contracted before radiologic responses.

Three pembrolizumab responders had their TCRs sequenced. The assay was immunoSEQ multiplex PCR, and TCRdb's table has in-frame clones only and misses some. The table shows 39,000 or so clones, with over 80% occurring only once. A remark on this clone: Its target is not known.

Per the germline V gene, CDR1 is SGDLS and CDR2 is YYNGEE. V was shortened by 2 bases and J by 4 bases, with 9 bases between the two germline ends. The CDR3 spans 13 residues. This receptor was obtained from an adult with mismatch repair-deficient cancer. The input for sequencing was PBMCs, taken roughly 40 weeks after starting pembrolizumab. This sequence joins TRBV9 and TRBJ1-1; D uncertain. The CDR3 reads CASSVPPTTEAFF. CDR3 nucleotide sequence: TGTGCCAGCAGCGTTCCCCCTACCACTGAAGCTTTCTTT. Drawing the rest from reference TRBV9 and TRBJ1-1, the complete variable domain is DSGVTQTPKHLITATGQRVTLRCSPRSGDLSVYWYQQSLDQGLQFLIQYYNGEERAKGNILERFSAQQFPDLHSELNLSSLELGDSALYFCASSVPPTTEAFFGQGTRLTVV.